This T cell receptor beta chain stems from a study of blood T cell repertoires in COVID-19. Study information: Researchers got acute and convalescent COVID-19 samples from the United States, Italy and Spain.

The germline CDR1 and CDR2 sequences are SGHTA and FQGNSA. CDR3 length equals 13 residues. After removal of 1 base from V and 9 bases from J, the junction contained 5 bases not matched to a gene. How the authors handled the data: Amplified reference gene primers provided the basis for estimating nucleated cell counts. Only in-frame clones appear in the TCRdb table, and some are missing; sequencing was by immunoSEQ multiplex PCR. The V and J calls and clone size are taken from that table; D and trimming were inferred from the DNA. This table has some 120,000 clones, 65% to 85% appearing once. Enrolled during active infection, Seattle patients were then followed longitudinally. This clone was seen a handful of times.

The TCR sequence derives from a man aged 30 to 39 with COVID-19, enrolled during active disease. This chain links TRBV7-2 with TRBJ2-7; 8 positions match TRBD1. The sequenced sample was peripheral blood. CDR3 DNA sequence: TGTGCCAGCAGCTTAGGGGTCCAGGGGGCGCAGTACTTC. Encoded protein: CASSLGVQGAQYF. The variable domain in full, with the rest retrieved from reference TRBV7-2 and TRBJ2-7, is GAGVSQSPSNKVTEKGKDVELRCDPISGHTALYWYRQSLGQGLEFLIYFQGNSAPDKSGLPSDRFSAERTGGSVSTLTIQRTQQEDSAVYLCASSLGVQGAQYFGPGTRLTVT.